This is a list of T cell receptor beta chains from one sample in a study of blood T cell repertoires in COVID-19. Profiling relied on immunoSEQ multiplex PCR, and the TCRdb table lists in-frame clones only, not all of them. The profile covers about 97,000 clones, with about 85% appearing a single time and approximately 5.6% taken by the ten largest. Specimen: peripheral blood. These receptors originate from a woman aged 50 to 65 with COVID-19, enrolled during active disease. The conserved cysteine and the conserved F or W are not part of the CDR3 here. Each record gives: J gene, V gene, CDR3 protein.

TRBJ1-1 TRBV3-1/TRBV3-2 ASSLTADTEAF
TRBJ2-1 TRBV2 ASHLSGGTYNEQF
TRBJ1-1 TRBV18 ASSPPFAVQAF
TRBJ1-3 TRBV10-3 AISEAAGSGNTIY
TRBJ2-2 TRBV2 ASSDRITGAGELF
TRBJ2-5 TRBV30 AWSVIRGLGETQY
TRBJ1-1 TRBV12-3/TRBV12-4 ASSLGDIQTF
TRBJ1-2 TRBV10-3 AISGRQGEEEKGGYT
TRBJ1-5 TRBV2 ASSEFRGAGNQPQH
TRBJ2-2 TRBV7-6 ASRRGSGELF
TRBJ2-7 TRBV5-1 ASSTWTSGEGEQY
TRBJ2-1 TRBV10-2 ATDGQGFDEQF
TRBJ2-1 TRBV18 ASSPSGGHYNEQF
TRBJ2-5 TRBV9 ASSVEGAWETQY
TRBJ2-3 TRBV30 AWGLYGGGPDTQY
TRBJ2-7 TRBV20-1 SASPGAYEQY
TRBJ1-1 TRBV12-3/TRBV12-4 ASSFRRDTEAF
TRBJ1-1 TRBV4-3 ASSHSDRVGEAF
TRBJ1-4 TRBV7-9 ASSPGQGVTNEKLF
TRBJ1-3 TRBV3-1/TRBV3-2 ASSQATGGGSENTIY
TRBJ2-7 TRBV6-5 ASSYSRGGDEQY
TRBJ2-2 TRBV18 ASSPSAQGGTGELF
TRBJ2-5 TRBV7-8 ASSLVLPGDGGETQY
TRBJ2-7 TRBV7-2 ASSLERGSYEQY
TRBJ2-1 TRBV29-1 SVDTSGGYNEQF
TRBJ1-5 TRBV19 ASSTRDRYSNQPQH
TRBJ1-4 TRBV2 ASSEGGPQVGEKLF
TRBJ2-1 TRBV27 ASSLTGGSYNEQF
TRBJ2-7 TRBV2 ASSDRDREKEQY
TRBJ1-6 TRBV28 ASSPDTHNSPLH
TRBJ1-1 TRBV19 ASRGQGITEAF